The TCR beta chain described here comes from a study of blood T cell repertoires in COVID-19. On the study more broadly: The United States, Italy and Spain supplied acute and convalescent COVID-19 samples. From T cells, B-cell-depleted T cells, or PBMCs came the material, which was cDNA or gDNA.

The repertoire was sequenced with immunoSEQ multiplex PCR; TCRdb's copy has only in-frame clones and lacks some. The sample records 650,000 to 800,000 clones, around 90% being singletons. Germline assignment: CDR1 MGHRA and CDR2 YSYEKL. Trimming left V 1 base short and J 2 bases short, with 14 bases between. The CDR3 sequence is 16 residues long. The material sequenced was peripheral blood. The chain couples TRBV4-1 to TRBJ2-5, with D possibly TRBD2 on 5 matching bases. The sequence derives from a woman between 18 and 29 years old with acute or convalescent COVID-19. The CDR3 DNA sequence: TGCGCCAGCAGCCAAGTCCCCTCGGGGAAACAAGAGACCCAGTACTTC. Its translation: CASSQVPSGKQETQYF.